Listed here is a single T cell receptor (beta chain). These data originate in a study of blood T cell repertoires in COVID-19. On the study more broadly: Samples taken during acute and convalescent COVID-19 were collected in the United States, Italy and Spain. The analysed material was cDNA or gDNA that came from T cells, B-cell-depleted T cells, or PBMCs.

Authors' processing steps: From reference gene primer amplification, estimates of nucleated cell counts were derived. TCRdb keeps only in-frame clones here, not all; method: immunoSEQ multiplex PCR. The DNA gave D and trimming, while V, J and clone size come from that table. The sample gives some 89,000 clones, 90% of which show up once; approximately 1.5% is in the top ten. The germline gives CDR1 LNHNV, CDR2 YYDKDF (reference sequence). This CDR3 contains 13 residues. The germline V and J ends were trimmed by 4 bases and 0 bases, with 6 bases remaining between them. The sequence was collected from a man aged 55-75 years with acute or convalescent COVID-19. The sample was peripheral blood. The gene calls are TRBV15 and TRBJ1-2; D uncertain. In nucleotides, the CDR3 is TGTGCCACCAGCACCACACCTAACTATGGCTACACCTTC. This codes for CATSTTPNYGYTF.